This record covers a single T cell receptor (beta chain). Antigen: not known. Clones were read by immunoSEQ multiplex PCR, and TCRdb kept only the in-frame ones, dropping some. The sample records around 450,000 clones, around nine tenths being singletons. This specimen belongs to a study of Ad26.COV2.S vaccination and SARS-CoV-2 variants. As for the study in general: Trial arm assignment for the donor was COV1001 Ad26.COV2.S. Study observations and caveats: The TCR breadth and depth analyses may have understated or missed part of the total T cell responses.

Germline CDR1 and CDR2: SNHLY and FYNNEI. The trim removed 6 bases at V and 7 bases at J, leaving 5 bases unmatched. The CDR3 contains 14 residues. Treatment specified: 15 to 20 received Ad26.COV2.S at low or high dose, single or two shots; about 5 received placebo; per-sample allocation not given. Samples came from day 63 after the first vaccine or placebo injection. This Boston cohort included adults aged 18-55 years. This TCR was sampled from a person aged 18-65 years who received the Ad26.COV2.S COVID-19 vaccine or a placebo. Sequenced here: peripheral blood, sampled in a trial of Ad26.COV2.S vaccine versus placebo. The chain links TRBV2 to TRBJ1-6; 8 bases agree with TRBD1. This CDR3 is CASRTQGANSPLHF. DNA for the CDR3: TGTGCCAGCAGGACCCAGGGGGCAAATTCACCCCTCCACTTT.